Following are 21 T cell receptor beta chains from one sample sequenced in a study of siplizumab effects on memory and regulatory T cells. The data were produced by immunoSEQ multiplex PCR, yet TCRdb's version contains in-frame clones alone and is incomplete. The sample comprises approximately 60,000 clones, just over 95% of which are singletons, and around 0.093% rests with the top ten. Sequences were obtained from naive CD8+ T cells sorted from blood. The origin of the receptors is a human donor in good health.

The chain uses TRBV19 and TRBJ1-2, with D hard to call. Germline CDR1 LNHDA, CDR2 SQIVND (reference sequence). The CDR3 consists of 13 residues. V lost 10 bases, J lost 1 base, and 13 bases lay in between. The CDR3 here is CATSVSFNYGYTF. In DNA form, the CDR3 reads TGTGCCACCTCTGTATCCTTTAACTATGGCTACACCTTC.

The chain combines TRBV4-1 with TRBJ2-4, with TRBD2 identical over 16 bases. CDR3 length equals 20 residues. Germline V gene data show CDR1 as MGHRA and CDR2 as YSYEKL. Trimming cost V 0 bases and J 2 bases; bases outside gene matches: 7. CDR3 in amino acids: CASSQDAGLAGGHSKNIQYF. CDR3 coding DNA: TGCGCCAGCAGCCAAGACGCGGGACTAGCGGGGGGGCATTCCAAAAACATTCAGTACTTC.

The CDR3: CASSQSQGVDEQYF. The CDR3 bases are TGCGCCAGCAGCCAAAGTCAGGGGGTCGACGAGCAGTACTTC. The rearrangement links TRBV4-3 to TRBJ2-7; 7 nucleotides line up with TRBD1. CDR1 and CDR2 from the germline V gene are LGHNA and YSLEER. This CDR3 has 14 residues. V lost 2 bases and J lost 5; bases outside the gene matches: 6.

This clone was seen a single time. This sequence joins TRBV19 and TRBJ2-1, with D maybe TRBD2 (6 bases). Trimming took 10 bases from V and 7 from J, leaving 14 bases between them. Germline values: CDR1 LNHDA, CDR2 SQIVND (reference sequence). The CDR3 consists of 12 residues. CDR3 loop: CATRSGPNEQFF. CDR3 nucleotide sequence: TGTGCCACCCGTAGCGGACCAAATGAGCAGTTCTTC.

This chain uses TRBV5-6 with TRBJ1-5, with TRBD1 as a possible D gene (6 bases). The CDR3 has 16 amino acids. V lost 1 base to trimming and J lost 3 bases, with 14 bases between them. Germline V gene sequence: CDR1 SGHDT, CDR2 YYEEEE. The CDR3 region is CASSLFTQGPNQPQHF. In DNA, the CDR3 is TGTGCCAGCAGCTTGTTCACACAGGGCCCCAATCAGCCCCAGCATTTT.

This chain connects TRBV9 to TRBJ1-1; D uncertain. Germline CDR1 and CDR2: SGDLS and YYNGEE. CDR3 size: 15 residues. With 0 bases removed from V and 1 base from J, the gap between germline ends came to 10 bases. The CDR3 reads CASSVVETPNTEAFF. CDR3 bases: TGTGCCAGCAGCGTAGTAGAGACACCGAACACTGAAGCTTTCTTT.

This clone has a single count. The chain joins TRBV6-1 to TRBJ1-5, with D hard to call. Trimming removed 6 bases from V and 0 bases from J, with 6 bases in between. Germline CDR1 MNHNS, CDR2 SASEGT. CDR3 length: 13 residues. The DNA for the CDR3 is TGTGCCAGCAGCGCATTTAGCAATCAGCCCCAGCATTTT. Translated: CASSAFSNQPQHF.

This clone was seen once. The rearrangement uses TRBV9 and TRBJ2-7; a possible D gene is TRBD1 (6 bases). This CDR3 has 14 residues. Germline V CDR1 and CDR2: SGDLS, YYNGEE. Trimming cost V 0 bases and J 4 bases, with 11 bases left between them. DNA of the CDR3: TGTGCCAGCAGCGTAGGGGGACAAAGTTACGAGCAGTACTTC. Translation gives CASSVGGQSYEQYF.

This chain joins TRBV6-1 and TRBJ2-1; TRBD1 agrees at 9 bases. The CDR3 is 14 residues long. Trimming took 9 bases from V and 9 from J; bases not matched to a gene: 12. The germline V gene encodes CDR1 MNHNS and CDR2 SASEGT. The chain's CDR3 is CASAGTGHLGEQFF. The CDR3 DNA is TGTGCCAGTGCCGGGACAGGGCATTTGGGTGAGCAGTTCTTC.

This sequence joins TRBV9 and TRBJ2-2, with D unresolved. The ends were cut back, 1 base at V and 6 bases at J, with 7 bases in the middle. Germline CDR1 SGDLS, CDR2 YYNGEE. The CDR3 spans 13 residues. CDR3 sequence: CASSVSDPGELFF. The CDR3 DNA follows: TGTGCCAGCAGCGTATCGGATCCCGGGGAGCTGTTTTTT.

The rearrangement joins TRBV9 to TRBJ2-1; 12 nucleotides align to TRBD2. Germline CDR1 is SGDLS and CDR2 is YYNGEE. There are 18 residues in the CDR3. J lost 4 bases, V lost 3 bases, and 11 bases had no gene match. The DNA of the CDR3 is TGTGCCAGCAGCGGTCTAGCGGGGGGGCCGTCCATATACAATGAGCAGTTCTTC. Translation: CASSGLAGGPSIYNEQFF.

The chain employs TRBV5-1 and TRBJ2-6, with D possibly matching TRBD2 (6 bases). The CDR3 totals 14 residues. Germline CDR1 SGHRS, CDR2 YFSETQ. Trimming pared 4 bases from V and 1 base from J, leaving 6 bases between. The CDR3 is CASSAGSGANVLTF. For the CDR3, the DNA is TGCGCCAGCAGCGCGGGATCTGGGGCCAACGTCCTGACTTTC.

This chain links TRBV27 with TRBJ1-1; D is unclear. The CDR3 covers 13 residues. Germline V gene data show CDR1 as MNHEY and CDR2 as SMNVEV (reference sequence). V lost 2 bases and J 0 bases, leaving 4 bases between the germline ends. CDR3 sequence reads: CASSLGLNTEAFF. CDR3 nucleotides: TGTGCCAGCAGTTTAGGGCTGAACACTGAAGCTTTCTTT.

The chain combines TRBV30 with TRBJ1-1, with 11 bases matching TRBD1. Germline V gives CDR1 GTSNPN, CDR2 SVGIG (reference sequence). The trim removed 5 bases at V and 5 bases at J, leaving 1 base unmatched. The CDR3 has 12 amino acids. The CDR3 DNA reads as TGTGCCTGGGGGACAGGGGGGACTGAAGCTTTCTTT. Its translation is CAWGTGGTEAFF.

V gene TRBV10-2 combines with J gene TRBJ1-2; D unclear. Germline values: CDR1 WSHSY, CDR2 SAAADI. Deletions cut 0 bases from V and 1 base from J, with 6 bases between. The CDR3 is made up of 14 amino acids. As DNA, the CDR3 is TGCGCCAGCAGTGAGTCGTGGGGTAACTATGGCTACACCTTC. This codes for CASSESWGNYGYTF.

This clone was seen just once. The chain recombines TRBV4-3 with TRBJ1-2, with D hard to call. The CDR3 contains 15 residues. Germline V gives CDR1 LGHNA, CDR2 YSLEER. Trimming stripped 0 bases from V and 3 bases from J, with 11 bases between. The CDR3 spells CASSQDSEGYYGYTF. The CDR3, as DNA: TGCGCCAGCAGCCAAGATAGTGAAGGGTACTATGGCTACACCTTC.

The CDR3: CASSLGVVDTQYF. The DNA of the CDR3 is TGTGCCAGCAGCTTAGGTGTCGTAGATACGCAGTATTTT. This chain uses TRBV7-3 with TRBJ2-3; D uncertain. Germline V gene data show CDR1 as SGHTA and CDR2 as FQGTGA. The CDR3 is 13 residues long. The V end was cut by 2 bases, the J end by 5 bases, with 8 bases between. Full variable domain (missing parts from reference TRBV7-3 and TRBJ2-3): GAGVSQTPSNKVTEKGKYVELRCDPISGHTALYWYRQSLGQGPEFLIYFQGTGAADDSGLPNDRFFAVRPEGSVSTLKIQRTERGDSAVYLCASSLGVVDTQYFGPGTRLTVL.

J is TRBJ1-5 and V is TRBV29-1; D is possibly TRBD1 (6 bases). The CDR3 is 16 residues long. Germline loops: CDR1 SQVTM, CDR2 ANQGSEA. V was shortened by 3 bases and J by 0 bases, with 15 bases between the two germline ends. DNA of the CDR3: TGCAGCGTTGAGACAGGCCTCATACATAGCAATCAGCCCCAGCATTTT. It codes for CSVETGLIHSNQPQHF.

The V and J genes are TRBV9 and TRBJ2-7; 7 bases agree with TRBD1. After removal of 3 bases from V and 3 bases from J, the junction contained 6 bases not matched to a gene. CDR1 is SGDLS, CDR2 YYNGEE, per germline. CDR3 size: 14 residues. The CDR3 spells CASSAGTAIYEQYF. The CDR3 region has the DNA TGTGCCAGCAGCGCTGGGACAGCGATCTACGAGCAGTACTTC. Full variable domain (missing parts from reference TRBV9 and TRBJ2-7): DSGVTQTPKHLITATGQRVTLRCSPRSGDLSVYWYQQSLDQGLQFLIQYYNGEERAKGNILERFSAQQFPDLHSELNLSSLELGDSALYFCASSAGTAIYEQYFGPGTRLTVT.

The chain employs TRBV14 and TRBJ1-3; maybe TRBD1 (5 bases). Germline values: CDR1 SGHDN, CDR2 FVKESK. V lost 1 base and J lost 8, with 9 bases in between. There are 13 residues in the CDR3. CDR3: CASSQGWGDTIYF. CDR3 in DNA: TGTGCCAGCAGCCAAGGTTGGGGGGACACCATATATTTT. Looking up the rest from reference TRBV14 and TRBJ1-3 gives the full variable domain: EAGVTQFPSHSVIEKGQTVTLRCDPISGHDNLYWYRRVMGKEIKFLLHFVKESKQDESGMPNNRFLAERTGGTYSTLKVQPAELEDSGVYFCASSQGWGDTIYFGEGSWLTVV.

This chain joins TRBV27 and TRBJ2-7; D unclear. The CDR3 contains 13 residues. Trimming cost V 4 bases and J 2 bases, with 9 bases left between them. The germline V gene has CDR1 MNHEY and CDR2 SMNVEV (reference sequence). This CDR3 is CASSSSLAYEQYF. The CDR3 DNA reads TGTGCCAGCAGTTCCTCTTTAGCCTACGAGCAGTACTTC.